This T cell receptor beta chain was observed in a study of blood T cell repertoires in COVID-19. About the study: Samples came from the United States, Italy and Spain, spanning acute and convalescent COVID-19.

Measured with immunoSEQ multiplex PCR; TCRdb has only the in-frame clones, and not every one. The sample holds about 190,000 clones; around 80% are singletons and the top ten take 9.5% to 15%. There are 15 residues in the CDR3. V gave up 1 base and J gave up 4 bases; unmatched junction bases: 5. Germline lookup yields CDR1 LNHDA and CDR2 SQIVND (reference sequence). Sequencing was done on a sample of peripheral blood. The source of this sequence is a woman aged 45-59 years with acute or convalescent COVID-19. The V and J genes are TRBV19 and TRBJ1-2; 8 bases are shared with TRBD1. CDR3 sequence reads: CASSIAGQGGYGYTF. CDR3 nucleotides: TGTGCCAGTAGTATAGCCGGACAGGGCGGCTATGGCTACACCTTC.